There are many counts of the clone carrying this T cell receptor beta chain. Its antigen is still unknown. Unique molecular identifiers were incorporated into the prepared TCRbeta library. TCRdb reanalysed the PCR reads using MiXCR and keeps one entry per CDR3 protein. The sample carries 750,000 to 950,000 distinct CDR3 sequences, roughly 15% recorded once. The data were obtained in a study of T-cell reconstitution after alpha-beta-depleted transplantation in children. Study outcomes and limitations: When one year had passed after transplant, most T-cell counts and diversity came from newly produced T cells. Reportedly, roughly two months post-transplant, alpha-beta T cells arose from several hundred expanded graft clones.

Per the germline V gene, CDR1 is MNHEY and CDR2 is SVGAGI. The CDR3 sequence is 12 residues long. Trimming pared 6 bases from V and 6 bases from J, leaving 9 bases between. This chain connects TRBV6-5 to TRBJ2-1, with D perhaps matching TRBD2 (5 bases). This sequence was found in a male patient younger than 18 who had a stem cell transplant for acute lymphoblastic leukemia, so the T cells may come from the graft donor. Specimen: PBMCs, mostly from graft donor cells, collected 360 days after TCRalphabeta/CD19-depleted stem cell transplant. In DNA, the CDR3 is TGTGCCAGCAGCTTCGGGGTCAATGAGCAGTTCTTC. Translation: CASSFGVNEQFF.